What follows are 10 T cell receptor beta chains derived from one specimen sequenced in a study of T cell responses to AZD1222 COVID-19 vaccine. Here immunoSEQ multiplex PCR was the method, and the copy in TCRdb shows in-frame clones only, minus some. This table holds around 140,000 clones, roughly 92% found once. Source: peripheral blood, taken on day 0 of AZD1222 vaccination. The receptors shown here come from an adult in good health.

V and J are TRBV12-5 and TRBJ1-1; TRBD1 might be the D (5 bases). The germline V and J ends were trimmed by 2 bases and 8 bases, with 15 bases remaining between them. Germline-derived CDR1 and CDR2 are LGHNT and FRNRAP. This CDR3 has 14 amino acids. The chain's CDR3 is CASGLSPRGSEAFF. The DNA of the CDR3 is TGTGCTAGTGGTTTGTCTCCCCGGGGGAGCGAAGCTTTCTTT.

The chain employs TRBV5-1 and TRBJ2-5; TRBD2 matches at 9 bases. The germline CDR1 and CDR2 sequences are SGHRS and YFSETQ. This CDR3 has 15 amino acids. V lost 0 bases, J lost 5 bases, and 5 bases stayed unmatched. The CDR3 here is CASSLVGGRVETQYF. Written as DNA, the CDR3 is TGCGCCAGCAGCTTGGTCGGCGGGAGGGTGGAGACCCAGTACTTC.

CDR3 nucleotide sequence: TGTGCCAGCAGCCGAGGACTAGCGGGACAATTTCCCCCCAATGAGCAGTTCTTC. Its protein is CASSRGLAGQFPPNEQFF. The chain recombines TRBV6-6 with TRBJ2-1; 12 bases agree with TRBD2. The CDR3 contains 18 residues. From germline, CDR1 is MNHNY and CDR2 SVGAGI (reference sequence). J was trimmed by 6 bases and V by 6 bases; bases with no gene match: 15.

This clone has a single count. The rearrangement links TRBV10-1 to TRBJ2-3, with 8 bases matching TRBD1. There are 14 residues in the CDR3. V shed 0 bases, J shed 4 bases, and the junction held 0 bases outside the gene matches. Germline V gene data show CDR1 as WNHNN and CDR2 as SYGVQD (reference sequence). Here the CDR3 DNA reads TGCGCCAGCAGTGAGTCGACAGGGGCAGATACGCAGTATTTT. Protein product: CASSESTGADTQYF.

CDR3 amino acids: CASSLDGGEDIQYF. The CDR3, as DNA: TGCGCCAGCAGCTTGGACGGGGGCGAGGACATTCAGTACTTC. The rearrangement links TRBV5-1 to TRBJ2-4; D may match TRBD1 or TRBD2 (6 bases each). This CDR3 comprises 14 residues. Germline-derived CDR1 and CDR2 are SGHRS and YFSETQ. V was cut by 0 bases and J by 8 bases, with 12 bases left in between.

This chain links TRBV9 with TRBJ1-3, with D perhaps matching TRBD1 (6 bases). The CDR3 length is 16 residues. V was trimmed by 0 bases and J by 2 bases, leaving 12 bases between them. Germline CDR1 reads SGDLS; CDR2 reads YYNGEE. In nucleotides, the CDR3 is TGTGCCAGCAGCGTAGAGAGGGGGGGAACTGGAAACACCATATATTTT. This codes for CASSVERGGTGNTIYF.

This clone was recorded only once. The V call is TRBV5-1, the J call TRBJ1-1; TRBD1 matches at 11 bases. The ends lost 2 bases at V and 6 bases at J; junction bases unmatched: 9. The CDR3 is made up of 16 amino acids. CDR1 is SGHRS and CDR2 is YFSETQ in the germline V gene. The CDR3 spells CASSFGQGAVSAEAFF. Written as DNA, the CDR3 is TGCGCCAGCAGCTTTGGACAGGGGGCAGTGTCAGCTGAAGCTTTCTTT.

For the CDR3, the DNA is TGTGCCAGCAGCGCTACTAGCGATGAGCAGTTCTTC. It specifies CASSATSDEQFF. The genes are TRBV11-1 and TRBJ2-1; TRBD2 matches at 7 bases. CDR3 length: 12 amino acids. The V segment lost 5 bases and the J segment 8 bases; nucleotides outside the gene matches: 3. Per the germline V gene, CDR1 is SGHAT and CDR2 is FQDESV (reference sequence).

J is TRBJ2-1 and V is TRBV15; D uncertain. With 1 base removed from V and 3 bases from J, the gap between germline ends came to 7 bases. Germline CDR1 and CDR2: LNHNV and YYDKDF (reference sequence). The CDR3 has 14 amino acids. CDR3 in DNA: TGTGCCACCAGCAGAGTGGAAGGCTACAATGAGCAGTTCTTC. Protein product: CATSRVEGYNEQFF.

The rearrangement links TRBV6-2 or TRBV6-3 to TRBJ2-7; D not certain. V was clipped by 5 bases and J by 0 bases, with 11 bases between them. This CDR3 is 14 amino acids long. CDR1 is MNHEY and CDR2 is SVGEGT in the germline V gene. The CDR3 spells CASSVTVSSYEQYF. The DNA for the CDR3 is TGTGCCAGCAGTGTGACGGTCAGCTCCTACGAGCAGTACTTC.